The clone carrying this T cell receptor (beta chain) showed up many times. What it binds is not known. This sample was taken from a study of T-cell reconstitution after alpha-beta-depleted transplantation in children. The CDR3 is made up of 20 amino acids. Trimming cost V 0 bases and J 4 bases; bases outside gene matches: 16. Germline V CDR1 and CDR2: MNHEY, SVGEGT. Study-wide results and limits: It was newly produced T cells that mostly accounted for T-cell counts and diversity one year after transplant. After transplant, high TCRbeta diversity at day 60 in some patients arose from surviving recipient T cells and thymic progenitors. Several hundred graft clones that had expanded were reportedly the source of alpha-beta T cells about two months after transplant.

A TCRbeta library incorporating unique molecular identifiers was prepared. Each CDR3 protein is one row after TCRdb ran MiXCR on the PCR reads. The sample lists fewer than 350,000 distinct CDR3 sequences; roughly 7.8% were seen once. This chain links TRBV6-2 or TRBV6-3 with TRBJ2-5; 11 nucleotides agree with TRBD2. The sequencing here drew on peripheral blood, taken 360 days after TCRalphabeta/CD19-depleted stem cell transplant. This sequence was found in a female patient aged 2-10 years who had a stem cell transplant for Fanconi anemia, so the T cells may come from the graft donor. The CDR3 sequence: CASSYSINILAGEEGETQYF. CDR3 bases: TGTGCCAGCAGTTACTCGATTAATATACTAGCGGGGGAGGAAGGAGAGACCCAGTACTTC.